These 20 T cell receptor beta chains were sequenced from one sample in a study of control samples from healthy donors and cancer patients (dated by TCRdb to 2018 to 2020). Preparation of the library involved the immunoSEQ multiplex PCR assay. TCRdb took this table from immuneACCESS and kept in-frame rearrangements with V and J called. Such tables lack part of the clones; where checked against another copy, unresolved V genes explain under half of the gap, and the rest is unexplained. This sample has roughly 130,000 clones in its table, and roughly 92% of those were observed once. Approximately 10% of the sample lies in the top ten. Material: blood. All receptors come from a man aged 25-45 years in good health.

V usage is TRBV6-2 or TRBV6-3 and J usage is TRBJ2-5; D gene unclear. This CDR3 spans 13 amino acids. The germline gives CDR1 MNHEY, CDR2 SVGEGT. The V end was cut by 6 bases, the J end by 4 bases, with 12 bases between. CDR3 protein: CASSPTSVETQYF. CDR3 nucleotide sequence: TGTGCCAGCAGCCCGACTTCCGTAGAGACCCAGTACTTC.

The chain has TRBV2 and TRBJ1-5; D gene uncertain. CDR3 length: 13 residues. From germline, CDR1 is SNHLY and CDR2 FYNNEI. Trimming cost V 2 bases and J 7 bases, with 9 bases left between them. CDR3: CASSEIPDQPQHF. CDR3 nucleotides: TGTGCCAGCAGTGAAATACCGGACCAGCCCCAGCATTTT.

CDR3 protein: CASTLAGSTGVGGYTF. CDR3 bases: TGTGCCAGCACCCTGGCTGGCTCGACAGGGGTCGGCGGCTACACCTTC. The chain has TRBV5-4 and TRBJ1-2; TRBD1 agrees at 8 bases. Germline V CDR1 and CDR2: SGHNT, YYREEE (reference sequence). The CDR3 length is 16 residues. V lost 6 bases to trimming and J lost 8 bases; unmatched junction nucleotides: 18.

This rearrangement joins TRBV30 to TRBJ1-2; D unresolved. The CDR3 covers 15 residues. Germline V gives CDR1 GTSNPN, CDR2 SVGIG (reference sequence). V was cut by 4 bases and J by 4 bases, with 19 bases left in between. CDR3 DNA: TGTGCCTGGAACATTCCCCGAGGAATTAGCTATGGCTACACCTTC. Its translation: CAWNIPRGISYGYTF.

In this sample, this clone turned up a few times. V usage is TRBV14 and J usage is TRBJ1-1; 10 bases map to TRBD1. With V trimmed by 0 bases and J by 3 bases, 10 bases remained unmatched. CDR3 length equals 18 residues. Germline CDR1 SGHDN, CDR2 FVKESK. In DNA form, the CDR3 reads TGTGCCAGCAGCCAAGACCCGGGACAGGGGTTCGAGTACACTGAAGCTTTCTTT. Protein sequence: CASSQDPGQGFEYTEAFF.

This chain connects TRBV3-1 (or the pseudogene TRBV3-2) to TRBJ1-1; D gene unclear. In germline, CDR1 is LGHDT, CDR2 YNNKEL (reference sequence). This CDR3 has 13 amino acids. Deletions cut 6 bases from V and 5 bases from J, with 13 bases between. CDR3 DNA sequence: TGTGCCAGCAGACCCACCTCAAAAACTGAAGCTTTCTTT. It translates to CASRPTSKTEAFF.

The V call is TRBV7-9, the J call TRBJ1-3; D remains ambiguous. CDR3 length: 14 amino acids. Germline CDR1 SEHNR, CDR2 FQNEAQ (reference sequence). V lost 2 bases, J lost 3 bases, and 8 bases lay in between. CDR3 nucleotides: TGTGCCAGCAGCTTAAGCCGGGGTGGAAACACCATATATTTT. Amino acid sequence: CASSLSRGGNTIYF.

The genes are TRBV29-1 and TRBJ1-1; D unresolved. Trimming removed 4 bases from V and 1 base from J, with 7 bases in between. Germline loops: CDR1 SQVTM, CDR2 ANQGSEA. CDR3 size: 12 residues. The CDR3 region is CSVVDTNTEAFF. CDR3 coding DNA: TGCAGCGTTGTTGACACGAACACTGAAGCTTTCTTT.

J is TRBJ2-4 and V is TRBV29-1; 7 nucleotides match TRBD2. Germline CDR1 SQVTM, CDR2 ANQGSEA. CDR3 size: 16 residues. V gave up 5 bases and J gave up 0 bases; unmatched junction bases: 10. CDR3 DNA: TGCAGCGTTCGCGTGGGAGGGGAAGTAGCCAAAAACATTCAGTACTTC. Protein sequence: CSVRVGGEVAKNIQYF.

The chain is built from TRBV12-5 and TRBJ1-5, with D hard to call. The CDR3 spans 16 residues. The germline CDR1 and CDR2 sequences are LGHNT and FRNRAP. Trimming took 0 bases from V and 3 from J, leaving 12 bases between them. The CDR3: CASGLVLLVVNQPQHF. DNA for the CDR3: TGTGCTAGTGGTTTGGTACTGTTGGTAGTCAATCAGCCCCAGCATTTT.

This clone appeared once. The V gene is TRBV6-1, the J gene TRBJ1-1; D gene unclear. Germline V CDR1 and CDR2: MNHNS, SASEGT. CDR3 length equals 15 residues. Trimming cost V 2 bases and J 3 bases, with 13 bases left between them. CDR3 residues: CASSENSIMDTEAFF. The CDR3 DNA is TGTGCCAGCAGTGAAAATTCAATTATGGACACTGAAGCTTTCTTT.

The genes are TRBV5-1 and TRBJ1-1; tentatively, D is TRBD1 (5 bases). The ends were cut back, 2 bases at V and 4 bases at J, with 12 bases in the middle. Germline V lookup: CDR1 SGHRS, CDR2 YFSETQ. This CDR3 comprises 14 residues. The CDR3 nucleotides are TGCGCCAGCAGCTTTGGGAGGGGAGGCACTGAAGCTTTCTTT. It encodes CASSFGRGGTEAFF.

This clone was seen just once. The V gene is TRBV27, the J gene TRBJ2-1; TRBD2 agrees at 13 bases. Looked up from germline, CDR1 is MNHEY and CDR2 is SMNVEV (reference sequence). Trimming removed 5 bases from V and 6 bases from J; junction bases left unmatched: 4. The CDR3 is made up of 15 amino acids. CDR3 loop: CASSPRLAGGNEQFF. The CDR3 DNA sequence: TGTGCCAGCAGTCCCAGACTAGCGGGAGGCAATGAGCAGTTCTTC.

This chain's CDR3 is CASGSPLKQGVQGYTF. The CDR3 coding sequence is TGTGCTAGTGGTTCGCCCTTAAAACAGGGGGTACAAGGCTACACCTTC. The V and J genes are TRBV12-5 and TRBJ1-2, with 8 bases that match TRBD1. The V gene end was trimmed by 4 bases and the J gene end by 8 bases; junction bases not matched to a gene: 15. This CDR3 comprises 16 residues. Germline V gene sequence: CDR1 LGHNT, CDR2 FRNRAP.

In DNA, the CDR3 is TGTGCCACCAGCAGCGTCCCCGAGTTCGAAAAACTGTTTTTT. Translated, it gives CATSSVPEFEKLFF. The chain joins TRBV15 to TRBJ1-4, with D unresolved. The germline V gene encodes CDR1 LNHNV and CDR2 YYDKDF (reference sequence). Between the trimmed V and J ends, which lost 3 bases and 8 bases, there was a span of 13 bases. The CDR3 covers 14 residues. Full variable domain (rest looked up from reference TRBV15 and TRBJ1-4): DAMVIQNPRYQVTQFGKPVTLSCSQTLNHNVMYWYQQKSSQAPKLLFHYYDKDFNNEADTPDNFQSRRPNTSFCFLDIRSPGLGDTAMYLCATSSVPEFEKLFFGSGTQLSVL.

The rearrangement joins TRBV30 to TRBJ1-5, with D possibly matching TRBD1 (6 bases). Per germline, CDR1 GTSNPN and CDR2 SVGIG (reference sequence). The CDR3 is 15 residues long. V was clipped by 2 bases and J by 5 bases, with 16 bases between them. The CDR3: CAWSIGGAVYQPQHF. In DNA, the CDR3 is TGTGCCTGGAGTATCGGGGGCGCAGTTTATCAGCCCCAGCATTTT.

The CDR3 DNA follows: TGTGCCACCAGTGATCCGGAGGGAAATCAGCCCCAGCATTTT. Amino acids: CATSDPEGNQPQHF. The V and J genes are TRBV24-1 and TRBJ1-5; D gene unclear. The CDR3 loop spans 14 amino acids. The germline V and J ends were trimmed by 3 bases and 4 bases, with 9 bases remaining between them. Germline V gene data show CDR1 as KGHDR and CDR2 as SFDVKD.

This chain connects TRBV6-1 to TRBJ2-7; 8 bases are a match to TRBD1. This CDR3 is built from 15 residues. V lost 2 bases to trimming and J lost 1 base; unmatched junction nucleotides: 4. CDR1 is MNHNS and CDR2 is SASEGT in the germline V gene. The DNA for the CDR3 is TGTGCCAGCAGTGAACCCCGGACAGGGTCCTACGAGCAGTACTTC. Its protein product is CASSEPRTGSYEQYF.

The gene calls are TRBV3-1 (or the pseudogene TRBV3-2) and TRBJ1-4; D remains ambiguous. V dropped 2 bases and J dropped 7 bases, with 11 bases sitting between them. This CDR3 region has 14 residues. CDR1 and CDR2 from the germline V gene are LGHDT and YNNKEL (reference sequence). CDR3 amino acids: CASSQIRDFEKLFF. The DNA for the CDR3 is TGTGCCAGCAGCCAAATCCGGGATTTTGAAAAACTGTTTTTT.

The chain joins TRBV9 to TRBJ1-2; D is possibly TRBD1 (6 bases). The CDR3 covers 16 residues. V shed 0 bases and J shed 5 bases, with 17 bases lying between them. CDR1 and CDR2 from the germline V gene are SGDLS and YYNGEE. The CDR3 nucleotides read TGTGCCAGCAGCGTAGCGGGGGCAGGGGTCACATATGGCTACACCTTC. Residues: CASSVAGAGVTYGYTF.